Given below is one T cell receptor (beta chain) in context. This sample stems from a study of blood T cell repertoires in COVID-19. Only in-frame clones appear in the TCRdb table, and some are missing; sequencing was by immunoSEQ multiplex PCR. Of over 400,000 clones in the sample, less than 90% were seen once. Germline V gene lookup returns CDR1 PRHDT and CDR2 FYEKMQ (reference sequence). Trimming removed 4 bases from V and 3 bases from J; junction bases left unmatched: 5. This CDR3 has 14 residues. The sample comprised peripheral blood. The TCR was taken from a woman in her forties or fifties with COVID-19, enrolled during active disease. J is TRBJ1-1 and V is TRBV13, with TRBD1 identical over 7 bases. The CDR3 bases are TGTGCCAGCAGCTCCCGGACAGGCCACACTGAAGCTTTCTTT. Translated, it gives CASSSRTGHTEAFF.